This T cell receptor beta chain originates from a study of T cells in Graves' hyperthyroidism and ophthalmopathy. The TCR beta CDR3 regions underwent amplification using RNA transcripts as the source. The TCR CDR3 was amplified in a first-round RT-PCR using the HTBI primer set. TCRdb reanalysed the multiplex PCR reads using MiXCR and keeps one entry per CDR3 protein. The repertoire holds over 400,000 distinct CDR3 sequences, approximately 22% seen once, with about half in the top ten. Based on clinical symptoms, serum thyroxine and TRAb, thyroid ultrasound and orbital computed tomography, diagnoses were reached. The PBMCs studied were ones that came from about 10 ml fresh peripheral blood. V shed 4 bases, J shed 6 bases, and the junction held 9 bases outside the gene matches. This CDR3 spans 14 amino acids. Germline V CDR1 and CDR2: MNHEY, SMNVEV (reference sequence).

This receptor was taken from a woman between 65 and 79 years old with Graves' ophthalmopathy. Sequenced input: blood. The chain uses TRBV27 and TRBJ2-7; 7 bases fit TRBD1. The CDR3 DNA is TGTGCCAGCAGTTGGGACAGTGTGATTTCCGAGCAGTACTTC. Amino acid sequence: CASSWDSVISEQYF.